This TCR beta chain was sequenced during a study of T-cell reconstitution after alpha-beta-depleted transplantation in children (dated by TCRdb to 2016 to 2018). Background for the entire study: T-cell immune reconstitution after TCRalphabeta/CD19-depleted allogeneic hematopoietic cell transplantation in children was quantitatively tracked in the study by means of TCR repertoire profiling. General findings and caveats noted by the study authors: In some patients, high TCRbeta diversity at day 60 was attributed to recipient T cells and intrathymic progenitors that had survived conditioning. Apparently early alphabetaT-cell count recovery about two months after transplant reportedly relied on only several hundred rapidly expanded clones derived from non-depleted graft cells. Over subsequent months, a decline in hyperexpanded clone frequencies was noted, and after one year, T-cell counts and TCRbeta diversity were mostly ascribed to newly produced T cells.

The library was made by PCR. Sequencer: Illumina HiSeq 2500. TCR library preparation used molecular barcoding, with unique molecular identifiers applied to normalize quantification of the TCRbeta repertoire. Using fastp at Q25 and MiXCR, TCRdb reprocessed the public reads and kept productive beta chains. CDR3 protein sequences are deduplicated, and each keeps its most common genes and DNA. The sample yields more than 400,000 distinct CDR3 sequences; roughly 11% were counted once. Clones ranked in the top ten supply about 14% of the sample. V has 4 bases trimmed and J has 4 bases trimmed; junction bases matching no gene number 8. Counted from cysteine to phenylalanine, this CDR3 has 15 amino acids. CDR3 DNA only is kept here, 45 bases in frame from base 1. This clonotype occurred a few times. It has no known antigen specificity. No quality values exist for individual bases; no much larger clone is one base distant.

Read against the paper, the sample's treatment or condition label means: allogeneic hematopoietic cell transplantation with graft depleted of TCRalphabeta T cells and CD19 B cells. The transplant recipients were children given TCRalphabeta/CD19-depleted allogeneic hematopoietic cell grafts. The sequence derives from a female patient aged 2 to 10 who had a stem cell transplant for aplastic anemia, so the T cells may come from the graft donor. Sequenced material: PBMCs, mostly from graft donor cells, taken 180 days after TCRalphabeta/CD19-depleted stem cell transplant. The sequence links TRBV12-3 or TRBV12-4 to TRBJ2-5, and 8 junction bases match TRBD1. The encoded CDR3 is CASSSLGQGTETQYF. The DNA reads TGTGCCAGCAGTTCCCTAGGACAGGGAACAGAGACCCAGTACTTC.